This T cell receptor beta chain was recovered during a study of cytomegalovirus exposure and HLA in healthy donors. Researchers ran the PCR with 60 Vbeta and 13 Jbeta primers. Profiling relied on immunoSEQ multiplex PCR, and the TCRdb table lists in-frame clones only, not all of them. The sample includes more than 95,000 clones, roughly 80% of them seen just once. The TCR comes from a man aged 18 to 30 in good health and CMV-seropositive. Specimen: PBMCs.

The chain's CDR3 is CASSQEGYRGDYYGYTF. The CDR3 DNA reads TGTGCCAGCAGCCAAGAGGGGTACAGGGGCGATTACTATGGCTACACCTTC. The rearrangement uses TRBV4-2 and TRBJ1-2; 7 bases map to TRBD1. CDR3 length equals 17 residues. The germline V gene has CDR1 LGHNA and CDR2 YNFKEQ. Unmatched junction bases numbered 10, after V lost 0 bases and J lost 3 bases.